This T cell receptor beta chain stems from a study of vaccination and CD4 T cells after COVID-19. Looking at the study overall: Post-COVID sampling occurred a median about 110 days after diagnosis (range 35 to 161).

Points on this clonotype: Its antigen remains unknown.

Study findings and constraints: The study sampled relatively few convalescent patients and omitted early post-infection timepoints.

The treatment denotes: approximately nine-day PBMC culture with coronavirus spike peptide pools or control peptides (ViraFEST assay). When roughly ten days of culture had elapsed, CD4+ T cells were isolated by negative selection. At the Johns Hopkins FTIC core, DNA taken from cultured CD4+ T cells was sequenced by way of the Oncomine TCR Beta short-read assay. Genomic DNA was extracted from cultured CD4+ T cells. TCRdb re-called the PCR reads with MiXCR, one entry per CDR3 protein. The sample includes 20,000 to 25,000 distinct CDR3 sequences, 40% to 60% of them seen just once. This sequence originates from a human donor who had recovered from COVID-19. The source material was CD4+ T cells from blood, cultured in vitro.

The CDR3 DNA reads TGTGCCACCAGTGATTTATGGACAGGGCGTTACACCTTC. Amino acid sequence: CATSDLWTGRYTF. The rearrangement links TRBV24-1 to TRBJ1-2, with 8 nucleotides matching TRBD1. Germline assignment: CDR1 KGHDR and CDR2 SFDVKD. V was clipped by 1 base and J by 11 bases; unmatched bases: 5. The length of the CDR3 is 13 residues.